Below are 18 T cell receptor beta chains sequenced from a single sample in a study of CD8 T cells in ankylosing spondylitis. TCRdb reprocessed the 5' RACE reads via MiXCR and lists one record per CDR3 protein. The sample has about 200,000 distinct CDR3 sequences, roughly 13% seen once. The sample was blood, either unsorted or a sorted T cell fraction (not recorded which). Source of these receptors: a male donor with ankylosing spondylitis or in good health (not recorded which).

This clonotype came up a few times. The chain uses TRBV15 and TRBJ1-4, with a possible D match to TRBD1 (5 bases). This CDR3 has 11 amino acids. The germline CDR1 and CDR2 sequences are LNHNV and YYDKDF (reference sequence). The germline V and J ends were trimmed by 10 bases and 10 bases, with 13 bases remaining between them. The CDR3 protein is CASYWRGKLFF. Here the CDR3 DNA reads TGTGCCAGCTATTGGAGGGGAAAACTGTTTTTT.

This chain uses TRBV11-3 with TRBJ2-3; TRBD2 matches at 8 bases. This CDR3 is built from 17 residues. Germline assignment: CDR1 SGHNT and CDR2 YENEEA. V was pared by 1 base and J by 5 bases, with 11 bases of the junction left unmatched. The CDR3 is CASSLAAGGAFLDTQYF. The CDR3, as DNA: TGTGCCAGCAGCTTAGCGGCCGGGGGGGCCTTTCTAGATACGCAGTATTTT.

This clonotype showed up many times. The chain links TRBV15 to TRBJ2-5; TRBD1 matches at 7 bases. With V trimmed by 5 bases and J by 5 bases, 8 bases remained unmatched. Germline V gene sequence: CDR1 LNHNV, CDR2 YYDKDF (reference sequence). This CDR3 has 14 amino acids. The CDR3 sequence is CATSGTESWETQYF. Here the CDR3 DNA reads TGTGCCACCAGCGGGACAGAAAGCTGGGAGACCCAGTACTTC.

This rearrangement joins TRBV6-2 or TRBV6-3 to TRBJ2-7; 13 bases agree with TRBD2. V was clipped by 0 bases and J by 7 bases; unmatched bases: 6. The germline CDR1 and CDR2 sequences are MNHEY and SVGEGT. This CDR3 has 16 residues. In DNA form, the CDR3 reads TGTGCCAGCAGTTACTCAGCTGGACTAGCGGGAGAGGAGCAGTACTTC. It specifies CASSYSAGLAGEEQYF.

This chain links TRBV12-3 or TRBV12-4 with TRBJ2-7; D is ambiguous. There are 16 residues in the CDR3. V was trimmed by 3 bases and J by 1 base, leaving 16 bases between them. CDR3 DNA sequence: TGTGCCAGCAGTTTTTACGAATTCGGGCGATCCTACGAGCAGTACTTC. Translation gives CASSFYEFGRSYEQYF.

The rearrangement links TRBV7-2 to TRBJ2-5; a weak D match, TRBD1 (6 bases). Germline CDR1 and CDR2: SGHTA and FQGNSA. There are 17 residues in the CDR3. Trimming pared 5 bases from V and 5 bases from J, leaving 24 bases between. The CDR3 reads CASSPVRDIGGGETQYF. The CDR3 nucleotides read TGTGCCAGCAGCCCCGTGAGGGACATTGGGGGCGGTGAGACCCAGTACTTC.

This clonotype has only a few counts. The DNA for the CDR3 is TGTGCCAGCAGAGCCACGCTAATCTACGAGCAGTACTTC. It encodes CASRATLIYEQYF. The chain uses TRBV2 and TRBJ2-7; the D is unclear. V gave up 6 bases and J gave up 3 bases, with 12 bases separating them. This CDR3 spans 13 amino acids. CDR1 is SNHLY and CDR2 is FYNNEI in the germline V gene.

V gene TRBV6-4 combines with J gene TRBJ1-6; D gene ambiguous. The V and J ends lost 3 bases and 7 bases respectively, with 7 bases between them. CDR1 and CDR2 (germline): MRHNA, SNTAGT. The CDR3 runs 13 residues. The CDR3: CASSEIGNSPLHF. For the CDR3, the DNA is TGTGCCAGCAGTGAAATAGGGAATTCACCCCTCCACTTT.

The table lists this clonotype with a few counts. This chain links TRBV12-3 or TRBV12-4 with TRBJ2-1; unclear D gene. V was pared by 8 bases and J by 8 bases, with 10 bases between. CDR3 length: 11 amino acids. CDR3 bases: TGTGCCAGCGAATCCGGCGATGAGCAGTTCTTC. Amino acids: CASESGDEQFF.

This clonotype appeared a few times. The rearrangement joins TRBV7-9 to TRBJ1-2; D gene ambiguous. V lost 2 bases and J 3 bases, leaving 16 bases between the germline ends. The CDR3 consists of 16 residues. Looked up from germline, CDR1 is SEHNR and CDR2 is FQNEAQ (reference sequence). In DNA form, the CDR3 reads TGTGCCAGCAGCTTATATGAAGACGGATCGCACTATGGCTACACCTTC. As protein: CASSLYEDGSHYGYTF.

The chain is built from TRBV7-9 and TRBJ2-1; 8 bases are a match to TRBD2. This CDR3 contains 16 residues. Trimming cost V 5 bases and J 5 bases; bases outside gene matches: 11. Looked up from germline, CDR1 is SEHNR and CDR2 is FQNEAQ (reference sequence). The chain's CDR3 is CASSILAGPPHNEQFF. The CDR3 DNA reads as TGTGCCAGCAGCATTTTAGCGGGGCCTCCTCACAATGAGCAGTTCTTC.

This clonotype was detected only a few times. V is TRBV10-3 and J is TRBJ2-1; either TRBD1 or TRBD2 may supply D (5 bases each). Germline CDR1 reads ENHRY; CDR2 reads SYGVKD. The CDR3 runs to 11 residues. Trimming pared 11 bases from V and 7 bases from J, leaving 12 bases between. DNA of the CDR3: TGTGCCTCAGGCTGGGGGAATGAGCAGTTCTTC. It yields the protein CASGWGNEQFF.

The chain links TRBV7-2 to TRBJ2-7, with TRBD2 matching 13 bases. Trimming cost V 4 bases and J 2 bases; bases outside gene matches: 5. The CDR3 contains 16 residues. Germline V CDR1 and CDR2: SGHTA, FQGNSA. The chain's CDR3 is CASSSSGLAGAYEQYF. CDR3 nucleotides: TGTGCCAGCAGCTCATCCGGACTAGCGGGGGCCTACGAGCAGTACTTC. The full variable domain, its missing parts supplied by reference TRBV7-2 and TRBJ2-7, is GAGVSQSPSNKVTEKGKDVELRCDPISGHTALYWYRQSLGQGLEFLIYFQGNSAPDKSGLPSDRFSAERTGGSVSTLTIQRTQQEDSAVYLCASSSSGLAGAYEQYFGPGTRLTVT.

The table lists this clonotype with a few counts. The gene calls are TRBV5-6 and TRBJ2-2; D gene unclear. V dropped 0 bases and J dropped 3 bases, with 18 bases sitting between them. The CDR3 extends over 18 amino acids. Germline V CDR1 and CDR2: SGHDT, YYEEEE. The CDR3 protein is CASSLVKRTPFYTGELFF. Here the CDR3 DNA reads TGTGCCAGCAGCTTGGTAAAGAGGACGCCGTTCTACACCGGGGAGCTGTTTTTT.

This chain connects TRBV25-1 to TRBJ2-3; 10 positions agree with TRBD2. Germline lookup yields CDR1 MGHDK and CDR2 SYGVNS. The V gene end was trimmed by 2 bases and the J gene end by 0 bases; junction bases not matched to a gene: 2. CDR3 length: 16 residues. The CDR3 DNA sequence: TGTGCCAGCAGTGAAGGACTAGCGGTTAGCACAGATACGCAGTATTTT. Residues: CASSEGLAVSTDTQYF.

This clonotype turned up a few times. The germline gene is not matched at one end of the junction; a read error may be the cause. The genes are TRBV12-3 or TRBV12-4 and TRBJ1-2; TRBD1 is a possible D gene (5 bases). CDR3 length: 12 amino acids. CDR3 coding DNA: TGTGCCAGCAGTTTAATTAGGGCCGACAGAGTGTTC. Translating it yields CASSLIRADRVF.

This clonotype was counted between two and nine times. The chain combines TRBV7-8 with TRBJ2-3; D gene ambiguous. Trimming stripped 0 bases from V and 2 bases from J, with 6 bases between. CDR1 SGHVS and CDR2 FQNEAQ come from the germline V gene. This CDR3 region has 14 residues. CDR3 in amino acids: CASSLAGNTDTQYF. CDR3 coding DNA: TGTGCCAGCAGCTTAGCTGGGAACACAGATACGCAGTATTTT.

The CDR3 sequence is CASSEALQRGGSYNEQFF. CDR3 DNA: TGTGCCAGCAGTGAAGCGCTTCAGCGGGGGGGTTCCTACAATGAGCAGTTCTTC. The genes are TRBV6-1 and TRBJ2-1; TRBD2 matches 10 bases. CDR1 MNHNS and CDR2 SASEGT come from the germline V gene. CDR3 size: 18 residues. The junction had 6 bases not matched to a gene; V was cut back by 0 bases and J by 1 base.